The clone carrying this T cell receptor beta chain occurred a few times. Its matching antigen is unknown. Trimming took off 0 bases at V and 4 bases at J, with 12 bases between the two ends. Germline V gives CDR1 SGHVS, CDR2 FQNEAQ. The CDR3 is 16 amino acids. This record comes from a study of identical twins. Study observations and caveats: Interpretation of the results relied on cross-sectional statistical analysis and not on following the same donors. Sequences that were out-of-frame, alpha and twin-shared displayed an excess of low generation probability. Carriage of fewer insertions was seen in abundant cord blood beta clonotypes, whereas memory repertoires showed none.

The authors used template switching to add a universal primer site and gave cDNA unique molecular identifiers. TCRdb re-derived calls from the 5' RACE reads in MiXCR, one entry per CDR3 protein. Found here are roughly 630,000 distinct CDR3 sequences, 7.1% of them singletons; the top ten hold 1.5% to 2%. A further study also used this sample, focusing on yellow fever vaccine responses in identical twins.

Sequenced material: PBMCs. The origin of this receptor is a woman aged 18-29 years in good health. The V gene is TRBV7-8, the J gene TRBJ2-2; D ambiguous. As DNA, the CDR3 is TGTGCCAGCAGCTTAGCGAGGTGGCGTGGCACCGGGGAGCTGTTTTTT. Residues: CASSLARWRGTGELFF.